This T cell receptor beta chain is from a study of technical replicates of blood from several donors. Assay: immunoSEQ multiplex PCR; the TCRdb copy retains only in-frame clones and omits some. The sample lists tens of thousands of clones; about 96% were seen once. Per the germline V gene, CDR1 is MNHEY and CDR2 is SVGAGI. V was clipped by 2 bases and J by 11 bases, with 10 bases between them. The CDR3 runs 11 residues. The source material was T cells isolated from PBMCs. The TCR comes from a human donor in good health. The genes are TRBV6-5 and TRBJ2-7; no clear D gene. The CDR3 sequence is CASSYATSEYF. The CDR3 nucleotides read TGTGCCAGCAGTTACGCGACTTCGGAGTACTTC.